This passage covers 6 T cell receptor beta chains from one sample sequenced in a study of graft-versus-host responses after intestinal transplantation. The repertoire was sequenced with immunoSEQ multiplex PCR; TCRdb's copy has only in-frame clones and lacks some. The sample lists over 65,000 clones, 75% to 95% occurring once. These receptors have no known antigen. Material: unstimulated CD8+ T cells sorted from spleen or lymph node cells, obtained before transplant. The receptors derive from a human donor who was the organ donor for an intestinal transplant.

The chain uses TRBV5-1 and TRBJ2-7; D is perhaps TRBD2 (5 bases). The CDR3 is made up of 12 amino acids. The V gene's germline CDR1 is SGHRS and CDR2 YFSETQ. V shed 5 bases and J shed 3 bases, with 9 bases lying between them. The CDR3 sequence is CASRTGSYEQYF. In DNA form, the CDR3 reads TGCGCCAGCAGGACGGGAAGCTACGAGCAGTACTTC.

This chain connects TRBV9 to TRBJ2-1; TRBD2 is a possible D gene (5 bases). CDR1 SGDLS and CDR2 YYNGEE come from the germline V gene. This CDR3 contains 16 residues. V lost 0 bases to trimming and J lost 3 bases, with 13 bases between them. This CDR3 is CASSVGGREGYNEQFF. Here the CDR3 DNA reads TGTGCCAGCAGCGTAGGAGGGCGCGAGGGCTACAATGAGCAGTTCTTC.

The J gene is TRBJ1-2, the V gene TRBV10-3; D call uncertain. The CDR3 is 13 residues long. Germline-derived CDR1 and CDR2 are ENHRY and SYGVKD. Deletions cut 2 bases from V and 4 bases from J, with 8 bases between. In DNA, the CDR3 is TGTGCCATCAGTGAGGGGCCGGGCTATGGCTACACCTTC. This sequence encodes CAISEGPGYGYTF.

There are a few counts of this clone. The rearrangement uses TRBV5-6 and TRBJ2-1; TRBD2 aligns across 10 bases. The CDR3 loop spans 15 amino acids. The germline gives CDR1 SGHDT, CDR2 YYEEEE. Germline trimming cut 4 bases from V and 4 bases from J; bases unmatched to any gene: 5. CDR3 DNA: TGTGCCAGCAGCCCCGGGACTAGCGTATACAATGAGCAGTTCTTC. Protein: CASSPGTSVYNEQFF.

The chain's CDR3 is CASTEYSDKPPYEQYF. The DNA of the CDR3 is TGTGCCAGCACCGAGTACTCGGACAAACCTCCCTACGAGCAGTACTTC. J is TRBJ2-7 and V is TRBV2; TRBD1 is a possible D gene (5 bases). The germline V gene encodes CDR1 SNHLY and CDR2 FYNNEI. V lost 7 bases to trimming and J lost 2 bases, with 21 bases between them. This CDR3 is built from 16 residues.

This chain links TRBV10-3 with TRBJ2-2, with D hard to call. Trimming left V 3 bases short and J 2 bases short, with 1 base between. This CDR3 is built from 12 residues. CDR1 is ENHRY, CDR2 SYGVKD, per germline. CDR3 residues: CAISDNTGELFF. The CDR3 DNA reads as TGTGCCATCAGTGACAACACCGGGGAGCTGTTTTTT.